The following is a T cell receptor (beta chain) sequence with its context. The source of the sample is a study of radiotherapy plus CTLA-4 blockade in lung cancer. Profiling relied on immunoSEQ multiplex PCR, and the TCRdb table lists in-frame clones only, not all of them. The data show 50,000 to 65,000 clones, around 85% seen once. CDR1 LNHNV and CDR2 YYDKDF come from the germline V gene (reference sequence). This CDR3 contains 14 residues. Trimming shortened V by 7 bases and J by 7 bases, and 16 bases separated the two germline ends. The sequence derives from a human donor with non-small cell lung cancer who had a complete response to radiotherapy plus ipilimumab. The chain is built from TRBV15 and TRBJ2-2; the D gene is possibly TRBD1 (5 bases). Material: peripheral blood, obtained from a patient treated with radiotherapy plus ipilimumab. This chain's CDR3 is CATTRRDVDGELFF. As DNA, the CDR3 is TGTGCCACCACCCGCAGGGATGTGGACGGGGAGCTGTTTTTT.